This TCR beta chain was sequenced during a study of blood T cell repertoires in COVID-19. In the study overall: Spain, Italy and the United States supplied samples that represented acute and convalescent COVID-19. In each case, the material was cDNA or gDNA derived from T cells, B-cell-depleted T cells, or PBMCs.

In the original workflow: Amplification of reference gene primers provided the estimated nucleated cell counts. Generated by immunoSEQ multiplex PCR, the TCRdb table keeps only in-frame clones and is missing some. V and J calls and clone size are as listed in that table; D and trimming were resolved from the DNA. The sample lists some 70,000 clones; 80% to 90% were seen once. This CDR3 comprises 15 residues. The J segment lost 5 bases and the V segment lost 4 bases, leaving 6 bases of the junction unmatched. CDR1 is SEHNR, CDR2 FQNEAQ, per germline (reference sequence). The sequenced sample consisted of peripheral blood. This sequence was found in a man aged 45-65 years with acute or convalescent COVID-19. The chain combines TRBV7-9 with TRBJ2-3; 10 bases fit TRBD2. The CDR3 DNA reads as TGTGCCAGCAGCTACCTAGCGGGAGTAGGAGATACGCAGTATTTT. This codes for CASSYLAGVGDTQYF.